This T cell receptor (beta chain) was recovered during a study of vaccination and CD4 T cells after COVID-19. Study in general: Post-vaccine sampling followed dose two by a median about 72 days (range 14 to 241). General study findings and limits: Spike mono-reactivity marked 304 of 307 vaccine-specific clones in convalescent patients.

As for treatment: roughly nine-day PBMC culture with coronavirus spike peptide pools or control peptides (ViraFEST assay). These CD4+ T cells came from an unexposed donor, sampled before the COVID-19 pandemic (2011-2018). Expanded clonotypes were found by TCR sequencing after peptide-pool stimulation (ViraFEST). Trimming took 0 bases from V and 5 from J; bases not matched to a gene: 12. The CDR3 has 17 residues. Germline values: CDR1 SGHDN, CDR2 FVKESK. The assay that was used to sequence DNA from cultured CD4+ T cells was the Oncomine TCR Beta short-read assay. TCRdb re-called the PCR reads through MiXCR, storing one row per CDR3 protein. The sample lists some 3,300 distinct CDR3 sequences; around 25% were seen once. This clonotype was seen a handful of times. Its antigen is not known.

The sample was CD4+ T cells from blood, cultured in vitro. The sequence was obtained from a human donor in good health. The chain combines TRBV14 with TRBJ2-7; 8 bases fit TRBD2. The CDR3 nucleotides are TGTGCCAGCAGCCAAGATTCTGGGAGCGGGAGTCCAGACGAGCAGTACTTC. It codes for CASSQDSGSGSPDEQYF.